This T cell receptor (beta chain) appears in the sequencing data of a study of cytomegalovirus exposure and HLA in healthy donors (dated 2017 in TCRdb). Background on the whole study: A later analysis indicated that the roughly 130 validation repertoires were generated on the platform also employed for the roughly 720 repertoires of the first cohort. A separate validation cohort of over a hundred different subjects was used in addition to the approximately 700-subject first cohort. High-throughput TCR immunosequencing, statistical association of individual TCRs with disease status, and machine learning were combined to predict cytomegalovirus infection status. The study aimed to test whether cataloging public T cell receptors could reveal signatures of past pathogen exposure. What the research found in general, with its limitations: In vitro tests confirmed that a few of the cytomegalovirus-associated TCR beta chains recognize cytomegalovirus antigens. The study gave a list of 150 to 200 TCR beta chains associated with cytomegalovirus. Across donors, most TCR sequences were observed very rarely, whereas some public TCRs were present in many individuals. A later analysis had no HLA typing for the validation cohort, so co-occurrence there was scored across all 130 or so repertoires. The authors suggested that the approach could potentially be extended to other disease states and immunological phenotypes. Cytomegalovirus status was reported to be diagnosed by the classifier with high specificity and sensitivity in both the original and validation cohorts. In a later analysis, TCRs clustered in the first cohort were found to also tend to co-occur in the approximately 120 validation repertoires, with about 93% of cluster scores above 0.

About this clone itself: The antigen it recognizes is unknown. Base qualities are not provided; no much larger clone lies one nucleotide away.

For CDR1 and CDR2, the germline V gene (reference sequence) lists MNHEY and SMNVEV. The V end gives up 5 bases and the J end 5 bases, leaving 19 bases in the junction not matched to a gene. The CDR3 sequence holds 21 residues, the cysteine and phenylalanine included. The DNA shown is the 63-base CDR3, in frame from base 1. The library was prepared using the immunoSEQ multiplex PCR assay. The published analysis was carried out like this. A statistical classification framework was built to diagnose cytomegalovirus status from the catalog of TCR beta chain sequences. Not all clones reach the TCRdb copy of this immuneACCESS table, which keeps in-frame sequences only. Checked studies attribute under half of the gap to unresolved V genes and leave the rest unexplained. The D gene and trimming were derived from the DNA, and the V and J assignments and clone size from that table. The sample contains some 320,000 clones, about nine tenths of them found a single time. 1.2% of the sample belongs to the ten largest clones.

The donors were included in the validation cohort of roughly 120 subjects, a group kept apart from the roughly 700-subject first cohort. The rearranged chain carries TRBV27 and TRBJ2-2, with TRBD2 matching 14 junction bases. Specimen: PBMCs. The sequence was collected from a woman aged 25-40 years in good health and CMV-seropositive. The CDR3: CASSLSPYPGTSGGRTGELFF. At the DNA level, the sequence is TGTGCCAGCAGTCTCTCACCCTACCCCGGGACTAGCGGGGGAAGGACCGGGGAGCTGTTTTTT.